The clone carrying this TCR beta chain was counted only a few times. Its antigen is not identified. The data are from a study of blood T cells in healthy people across ages. Study information: For every two T cells, template switching captured about one barcoded beta molecule. Findings and limits, study-wide: Greater diversity and more naive CD4+ cells were seen in long-lived donors than in aged donors.

Per sample, no less than 5.5 micrograms of total RNA were extracted. Combining a sample-barcoded 5' primer with a J-beta primer mix, a second PCR ran for 7 to 11 cycles. The authors tagged each cDNA molecule using a template-switch adaptor with 12 random nucleotides. A single record per CDR3 protein comes from TCRdb applying MiXCR to the 5' RACE reads. This table has around 580,000 distinct CDR3 sequences, 45% to 55% appearing once. Sequencing input: blood. This receptor was identified in an elderly man in good health.

CDR3 region: CSVGHQGALRGYTF. In DNA, the CDR3 is TGCAGCGTTGGCCATCAGGGGGCCCTCCGAGGCTACACCTTC. The rearrangement links TRBV29-1 to TRBJ1-2; 8 bases agree with TRBD1. This CDR3 spans 14 amino acids. The ends lost 4 bases at V and 8 bases at J; junction bases unmatched: 12. Germline V gene lookup returns CDR1 SQVTM and CDR2 ANQGSEA. Complete variable domain (other parts from reference TRBV29-1 and TRBJ1-2): SAVISQKPSRDICQRGTSLTIQCQVDSQVTMMFWYRQQPGQSLTLIATANQGSEATYESGFVIDKFPISRPNLTFSTLTVSNMSPEDSSIYLCSVGHQGALRGYTFGSGTRLTVV.